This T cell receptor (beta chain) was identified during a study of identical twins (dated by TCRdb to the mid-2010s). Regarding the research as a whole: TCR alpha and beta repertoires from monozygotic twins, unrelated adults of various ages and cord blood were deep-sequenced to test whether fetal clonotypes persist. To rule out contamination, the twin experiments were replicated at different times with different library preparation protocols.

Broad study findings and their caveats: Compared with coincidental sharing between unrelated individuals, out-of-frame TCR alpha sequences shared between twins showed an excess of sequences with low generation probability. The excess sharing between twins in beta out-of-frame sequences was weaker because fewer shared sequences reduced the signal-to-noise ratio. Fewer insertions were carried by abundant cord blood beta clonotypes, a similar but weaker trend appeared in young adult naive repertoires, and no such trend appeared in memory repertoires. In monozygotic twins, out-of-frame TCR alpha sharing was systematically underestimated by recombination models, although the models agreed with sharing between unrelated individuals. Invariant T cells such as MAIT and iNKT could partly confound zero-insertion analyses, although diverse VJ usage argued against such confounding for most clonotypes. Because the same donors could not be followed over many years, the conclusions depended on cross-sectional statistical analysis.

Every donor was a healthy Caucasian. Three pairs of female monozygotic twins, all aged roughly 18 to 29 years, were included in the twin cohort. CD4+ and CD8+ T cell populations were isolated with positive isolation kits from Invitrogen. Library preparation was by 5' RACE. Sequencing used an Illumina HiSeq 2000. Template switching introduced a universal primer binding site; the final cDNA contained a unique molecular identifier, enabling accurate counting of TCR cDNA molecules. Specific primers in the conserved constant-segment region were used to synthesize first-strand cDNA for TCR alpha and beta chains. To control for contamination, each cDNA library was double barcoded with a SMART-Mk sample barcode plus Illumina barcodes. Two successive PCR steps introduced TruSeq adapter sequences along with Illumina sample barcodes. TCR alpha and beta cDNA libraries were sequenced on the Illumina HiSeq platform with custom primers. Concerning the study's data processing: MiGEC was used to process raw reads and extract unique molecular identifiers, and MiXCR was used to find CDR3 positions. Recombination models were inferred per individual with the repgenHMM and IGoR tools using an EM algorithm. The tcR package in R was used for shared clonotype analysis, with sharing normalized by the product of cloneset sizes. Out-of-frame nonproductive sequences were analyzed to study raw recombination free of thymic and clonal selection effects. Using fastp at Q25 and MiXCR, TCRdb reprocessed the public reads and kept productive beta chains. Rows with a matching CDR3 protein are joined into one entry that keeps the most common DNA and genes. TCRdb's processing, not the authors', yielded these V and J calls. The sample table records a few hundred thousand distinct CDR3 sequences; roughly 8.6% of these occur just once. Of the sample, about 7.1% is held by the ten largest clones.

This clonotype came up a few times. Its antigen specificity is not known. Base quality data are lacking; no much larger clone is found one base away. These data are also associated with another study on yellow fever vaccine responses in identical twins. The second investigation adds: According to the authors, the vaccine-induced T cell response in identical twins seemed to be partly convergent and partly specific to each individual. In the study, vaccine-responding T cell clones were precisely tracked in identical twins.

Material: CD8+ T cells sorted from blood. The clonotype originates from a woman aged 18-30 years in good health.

CDR3 protein: CASSQQRQQASYEQYF. The DNA reads TGTGCCAGCAGCCAACAAAGACAGCAAGCCTCCTACGAGCAGTACTTC. This chain joins TRBV12-3 or TRBV12-4 to TRBJ2-7, with a tentative D gene TRBD1 over 5 matching bases. The junction carries 18 bases between V and J, which are trimmed by 6 bases and 0 bases respectively. From the cysteine up to the phenylalanine, the CDR3 has a length of 16 residues. Only the CDR3 region is kept as DNA, spanning 48 bases read in frame from base 1.